This TCR beta chain is from a study of tumor-infiltrating lymphocytes in oesophageal squamous cell carcinoma. MiXCR, applied by TCRdb to the PCR reads, yields one record per CDR3 protein. The sample gives some 18,000 distinct CDR3 sequences, around 40% of which show up once; around 20% is in the top ten. The V segment lost 5 bases and the J segment 2 bases; nucleotides outside the gene matches: 4. The CDR3 covers 15 residues. Germline V gives CDR1 SGHTA, CDR2 FQGNSA. The sequenced sample was normal esophageal tissue next to the tumor. V and J are TRBV7-2 and TRBJ2-7, with 12 bases that match TRBD2. This receptor was taken from a female donor with esophageal squamous cell carcinoma. In DNA, the CDR3 is TGTGCCAGCAGCACCCGACTAGCGGGAGCCTACGAGCAGTACTTC. Translated: CASSTRLAGAYEQYF.